The 21 T cell receptor beta chains listed next were all sequenced from one sample in a study of vaccination effects on CD4 cells after COVID-19. These receptors' targets are unknown. Method: immunoSEQ multiplex PCR; TCRdb's copy keeps in-frame clones and lacks some. Among tens of thousands of clones listed, roughly 74% were seen once. ViraFEST expansion of antigen-specific CD4+ T cells with viral peptide pools preceded sequencing. The culture ran for roughly ten days, and then CD4+ T cells were isolated. Having tested negative for nucleocapsid antibodies, the vaccine recipients showed no prior SARS-CoV-2 infection. The sample in question was CD4+ T cells from PBMCs cultured with HCoV-NL63 spike peptides, obtained before COVID-19 vaccination. Receptor source: a human donor who received a COVID-19 vaccine.

The rearrangement uses TRBV5-1 and TRBJ1-1; D is perhaps TRBD1 (5 bases). The germline V and J ends were trimmed by 5 bases and 0 bases, with 8 bases remaining between them. This CDR3 spans 13 amino acids. The V gene's germline CDR1 is SGHRS and CDR2 YFSETQ. DNA of the CDR3: TGCGCCAGCAGGGGACGGCTGAACACTGAAGCTTTCTTT. Amino acid sequence: CASRGRLNTEAFF.

This clone was seen only a few times. The rearrangement uses TRBV20-1 and TRBJ1-2; D gene uncertain. The V and J ends lost 8 bases and 8 bases respectively, with 9 bases between them. The germline CDR1 and CDR2 sequences are DFQATT and SNEGSKA (reference sequence). CDR3 length equals 9 residues. The CDR3 spells CSTGEGYTF. The CDR3 bases are TGCAGTACCGGGGAGGGCTACACCTTC.

The V call is TRBV4-1, the J call TRBJ1-2; TRBD1 aligns across 10 bases. Germline CDR1 is MGHRA and CDR2 is YSYEKL. The CDR3 has 18 residues. V was pared by 4 bases and J by 0 bases, with 11 bases of the junction left unmatched. The CDR3 region has the DNA TGCGCCAGCAGCCTTACCGGGACAGGGGTTCCCTCTAACTATGGCTACACCTTC. This sequence encodes CASSLTGTGVPSNYGYTF.

This clone was seen a single time. The sample contains more than one DNA sequence encoding this CDR3. The chain couples TRBV19 to TRBJ2-5, with 10 bases matching TRBD1. This CDR3 is built from 13 residues. Germline V gene sequence: CDR1 LNHDA, CDR2 SQIVND (reference sequence). J was trimmed by 4 bases and V by 6 bases; bases with no gene match: 2. CDR3 loop: CASSRTGGETQYF. The CDR3 nucleotides read TGTGCCAGTAGCAGGACAGGGGGAGAGACCCAGTACTTC.

J is TRBJ1-3 and V is TRBV6-5; D is uncertain. V was cut by 0 bases and J by 4 bases, with 10 bases left in between. The CDR3 has 15 amino acids. CDR1 and CDR2 from the germline V gene are MNHEY and SVGAGI. The CDR3 DNA reads TGTGCCAGCAGTTACTCGGTGGTATCCGGAAACACCATATATTTT. Translating it yields CASSYSVVSGNTIYF.

This sequence joins TRBV4-2 and TRBJ1-3, with D unresolved. With 1 base removed from V and 0 bases from J, the gap between germline ends came to 7 bases. CDR1 and CDR2 (germline): LGHNA, YNFKEQ. This CDR3 contains 15 residues. In nucleotides, the CDR3 is TGTGCCAGCAGCCAAGGCCCCTTCTCTGGAAACACCATATATTTT. Its translation is CASSQGPFSGNTIYF.

The chain combines TRBV7-8 with TRBJ2-7; D uncertain. Trimming removed 0 bases at V and 6 bases at J, with 9 bases between. This CDR3 is built from 13 residues. Germline CDR1 reads SGHVS; CDR2 reads FQNEAQ. The chain's CDR3 is CASSLATRAEQYV. CDR3 nucleotide sequence: TGTGCCAGCAGCTTAGCGACAAGGGCCGAGCAGTACGTC.

The rearrangement uses TRBV12-3 or TRBV12-4 and TRBJ2-2; D gene uncertain. CDR3 length: 11 amino acids. V was pared by 7 bases and J by 5 bases, with 5 bases between. In DNA, the CDR3 is TGTGCCAGCACTAGGACCGGGGAGCTGTTTTTT. Encoded protein: CASTRTGELFF.

V gene TRBV4-1 combines with J gene TRBJ2-2; TRBD2 matches at 8 bases. Germline assignment: CDR1 MGHRA and CDR2 YSYEKL. Trimming removed 0 bases from V and 7 bases from J; junction bases left unmatched: 13. The CDR3 loop spans 18 amino acids. This CDR3 is CASSQDPGGGRVIGELFF. The CDR3 nucleotides are TGCGCCAGCAGCCAAGATCCGGGCGGGGGGAGGGTTATCGGGGAGCTGTTTTTT.

The chain recombines TRBV7-9 with TRBJ2-7; D remains ambiguous. Germline assignment: CDR1 SEHNR and CDR2 FQNEAQ (reference sequence). V gave up 5 bases and J gave up 5 bases, with 16 bases separating them. The CDR3 runs to 14 residues. This chain's CDR3 is CASSLHSVDNEQYV. The CDR3 DNA reads as TGTGCCAGCAGCCTACATTCGGTAGACAACGAGCAGTACGTC.

V gene TRBV10-3 combines with J gene TRBJ2-5; TRBD1 aligns across 9 bases. This CDR3 contains 13 residues. Trimming took 5 bases from V and 5 from J; bases not matched to a gene: 3. CDR1 is ENHRY and CDR2 is SYGVKD in the germline V gene. DNA for the CDR3: TGTGCCATCAGTAAGACAGGGGGGGAGACCCAGTACTTC. Translated: CAISKTGGETQYF.

V is TRBV4-1 and J is TRBJ1-1; TRBD1 matches 10 bases. V trimming: 6 bases; J trimming: 5 bases; junction bases outside the gene matches: 3. The CDR3 loop spans 13 amino acids. Germline V gene lookup returns CDR1 MGHRA and CDR2 YSYEKL. CDR3 nucleotide sequence: TGCGCCAGCAGTCGACAGGGGGCGACTGAAGCTTTCTTT. Encoded protein: CASSRQGATEAFF.

The chain combines TRBV3-1 (or the pseudogene TRBV3-2) with TRBJ1-2, with 7 nucleotides matching TRBD1. Germline CDR1 LGHDT, CDR2 YNNKEL (reference sequence). This CDR3 contains 13 residues. V shed 4 bases and J 5 bases; nucleotides not matched to a gene: 4. The CDR3 is CASSRDRAYGYTF. CDR3 coding DNA: TGTGCCAGCAGCCGAGACAGGGCTTATGGCTACACCTTC.

This clone was counted only a few times. The CDR3 sequence: CANRLAGVVYNEQFF. CDR3 coding DNA: TGTGCCAATAGACTAGCGGGGGTTGTCTACAATGAGCAGTTCTTC. The V gene is TRBV6-6, the J gene TRBJ2-1; 12 nucleotides agree with TRBD2. Germline assignment: CDR1 MNHNY and CDR2 SVGAGI (reference sequence). With 10 bases clipped from V and 3 bases from J, the junction kept 7 bases outside the gene matches. CDR3 length: 15 residues.

The V gene is TRBV25-1, the J gene TRBJ2-6; possibly TRBD2 for D (5 bases). The germline V and J ends were trimmed by 1 base and 0 bases, with 7 bases remaining between them. CDR3 size: 16 residues. The germline V gene encodes CDR1 MGHDK and CDR2 SYGVNS. The CDR3 loop reads CASSESGTSGANVLTF. CDR3 nucleotides: TGTGCCAGCAGTGAATCGGGAACCTCTGGGGCCAACGTCCTGACTTTC.

The J gene is TRBJ1-1, the V gene TRBV5-1, with D unresolved. The CDR3 contains 15 residues. Germline CDR1 is SGHRS and CDR2 is YFSETQ. Deletions cut 3 bases from V and 1 base from J, with 13 bases between. CDR3 in DNA: TGCGCCAGCAGCTACCTCGCGAAAGGGAACACTGAAGCTTTCTTT. Its translation is CASSYLAKGNTEAFF.

The chain links TRBV19 to TRBJ1-5, with D possibly TRBD1 on 6 matching bases. Germline V lookup: CDR1 LNHDA, CDR2 SQIVND (reference sequence). Trimming stripped 11 bases from V and 5 bases from J, with 22 bases between. The CDR3 spans 15 residues. The CDR3 bases are TGTGCCCCCTTCGCCCAAAGGGGGGCCCATCAGCCCCAGCATTTT. Translation gives CAPFAQRGAHQPQHF. The variable domain in full, with the rest retrieved from reference TRBV19 and TRBJ1-5, is DGGITQSPKYLFRKEGQNVTLSCEQNLNHDAMYWYRQDPGQGLRLIYYSQIVNDFQKGDIAEGYSVSREKKESFPLTVTSAQKNPTAFYLCAPFAQRGAHQPQHFGDGTRLSIL.

The V call is TRBV4-3, the J call TRBJ2-2; the D gene is possibly TRBD2 (5 bases). Germline V gene lookup returns CDR1 LGHNA and CDR2 YSLEER. The germline V and J ends were trimmed by 6 bases and 3 bases, with 14 bases remaining between them. This CDR3 has 15 residues. The CDR3 DNA sequence: TGCGCCAGCAGGAGGGATCCCGCGGACACCGGGGAGCTGTTTTTT. As protein: CASRRDPADTGELFF.

This chain uses TRBV19 with TRBJ1-2; D might be TRBD1 (6 bases). CDR3 length: 14 residues. Germline-derived CDR1 and CDR2 are LNHDA and SQIVND (reference sequence). Trimming took off 3 bases at V and 7 bases at J, with 15 bases between the two ends. CDR3 region: CASSMGGRVPGYTF. In nucleotides, the CDR3 is TGTGCCAGTAGTATGGGGGGGCGAGTCCCTGGCTACACCTTC.

J is TRBJ2-7 and V is TRBV19; D is unresolved. V was cut by 5 bases and J by 7 bases, with 18 bases left in between. Germline CDR1 LNHDA, CDR2 SQIVND (reference sequence). The CDR3 is made up of 14 amino acids. CDR3 in DNA: TGTGCCAGTAGTCCCTCATTTACCTCTACGGAGCAGTACGTC. Translating gives CASSPSFTSTEQYV.

The chain links TRBV24-1 to TRBJ2-1; D may correspond to TRBD1 or TRBD2 (5 bases each). The CDR3 covers 15 residues. Germline V gives CDR1 KGHDR, CDR2 SFDVKD. Trimming took 3 bases from V and 6 from J, leaving 14 bases between them. This CDR3 reads CATSDPTRDGNEQFF. In nucleotides, the CDR3 is TGTGCCACCAGTGATCCAACCCGGGACGGCAATGAGCAGTTCTTC.